This is a list of T cell receptor beta chains from one sample in a study of cytomegalovirus exposure and HLA in healthy donors. The protocol was immunoSEQ multiplex PCR, while the TCRdb copy is restricted to in-frame clones and leaves out a portion. The repertoire holds about 59,000 clones, with over 60% as singletons. The source material was PBMCs. Every receptor here comes from a man aged 25-40 years in good health and CMV-seropositive. Each CDR3 is given with its conserved first and last residue. The order of the fields is V gene, D gene, clone size, J gene, CDR3 DNA, CDR3 protein. D genes are given only for firm matches. Not all rows give a size; the values are once, few, many and, for expanded clones, a class.

V: TRBV7-2
D: NA
size: once
J: TRBJ1-5
DNA: TGTGCCAGCAGCCCGAAACCAGGGGTGGGTCAGCCCCAGCATTTT
CDR3: CASSPKPGVGQPQHF

V: TRBV11-2
D: NA
size: NA
J: TRBJ1-1
DNA: TGTGCCAGCAGCTTTGGTTACAGCCGGGAAATCACTTTCTTT
CDR3: CASSFGYSREITFF

V: TRBV27
D: NA
size: NA
J: TRBJ2-1
DNA: TGTGCCAGCCAACGTCCTGGCACCTACAATGAGCAGTTCTTC
CDR3: CASQRPGTYNEQFF

V: TRBV5-1
D: NA
size: NA
J: TRBJ2-7
DNA: TGCGCCAGCAGCCCGGGCCCGATCTCCACGGGAGTCTACGAGCAGTACTTC
CDR3: CASSPGPISTGVYEQYF

V: TRBV6-6
D: TRBD1
size: NA
J: TRBJ1-1
DNA: TGTGCCAGCAGCCAAGGGACAGACTACACTGAAGCTTTCTTT
CDR3: CASSQGTDYTEAFF

V: TRBV9
D: TRBD2
size: NA
J: TRBJ2-1
DNA: TGTGCCAGCAGCGAAGCTAGCGGGGATCCTTACAATGAGCAGTTCTTC
CDR3: CASSEASGDPYNEQFF

V: TRBV28
D: NA
size: once
J: TRBJ2-6
DNA: TGTGCCAGCAGTTCAGGTCGATTTGTGGTTCCTGGGGCCAACGTCCTGACTTTC
CDR3: CASSSGRFVVPGANVLTF

V: TRBV7-2
D: TRBD1
size: NA
J: TRBJ1-1
DNA: TGTGCCAGCAGCTTAGCAGGGGGCGGAAACACTGAAGCTTTCTTT
CDR3: CASSLAGGGNTEAFF

V: TRBV19
D: NA
size: NA
J: TRBJ1-6
DNA: TGTGCCAGTAGGGGTGCAGGGGATAATTCACCCCTCCACTTT
CDR3: CASRGAGDNSPLHF

V: TRBV5-6
D: NA
size: NA
J: TRBJ1-5
DNA: TGTGCCAGCAGCTTGGCCTCCGGGACATTCCAGCCCCAGCATTTT
CDR3: CASSLASGTFQPQHF

V: TRBV28
D: TRBD1
size: NA
J: TRBJ2-4
DNA: TGTGCCAGCAGTGCCAACAGGGGGCCCTTAGCCAAAAACATTCAGTACTTC
CDR3: CASSANRGPLAKNIQYF

V: TRBV5-1
D: NA
size: NA
J: TRBJ2-3
DNA: TGCGCCAGCAGCTTGGAGGTGACACTGGCTTTT
CDR3: CASSLEVTLAF

V: TRBV2
D: TRBD1
size: NA
J: TRBJ2-1
DNA: TGTGCCAGCAGCAGCGGGACAGGGGCCTCGGGAGAAGAGCAGTTCTTC
CDR3: CASSSGTGASGEEQFF

V: TRBV5-1
D: NA
size: NA
J: TRBJ1-1
DNA: TGCGCCACTCCGGGGGGGTTCCACACTGAAGCTTTCTTT
CDR3: CATPGGFHTEAFF

V: TRBV18
D: NA
size: once
J: TRBJ2-5
DNA: TGTGCCAGCTCACCGGAGTTGGGACTCTTGGGGGAGACCCAGTACTTC
CDR3: CASSPELGLLGETQYF

V: TRBV5-4
D: TRBD1
size: NA
J: TRBJ1-5
DNA: TGTGCCAGCAGCGAAACCGGGACAGGGGGCAATCAGCCCCAGCATTTT
CDR3: CASSETGTGGNQPQHF

V: TRBV4-2
D: NA
size: few
J: TRBJ1-4
DNA: TGTGCCAGCAGCCAAGAGGGGCACCAACTGTTTTTT
CDR3: CASSQEGHQLFF

V: TRBV5-8
D: NA
size: NA
J: TRBJ1-2
DNA: TGTGCCAGCAACCCGACAGATGCTAACTATGGCTACACCTTC
CDR3: CASNPTDANYGYTF

V: TRBV29-1
D: TRBD2
size: few
J: TRBJ2-4
DNA: TGCAGCGTTTTAGCGGGGGCCAAAAACATTCAGTACTTC
CDR3: CSVLAGAKNIQYF

V: TRBV5-6
D: TRBD2
size: NA
J: TRBJ2-3
DNA: TGTGCCAGCAGCAGGACTAGCGGGGGAACGAATACGCAGTATTTT
CDR3: CASSRTSGGTNTQYF